This TCR beta chain was identified in a study of beta chain features in type 1 diabetes. Study at large: Age, gender, cell numbers and subset yield matched between patients and controls. General observations from the study: The naive, central memory and Treg TCRB repertoires looked more alike in patients than they did in healthy donors. cDNA-based sequencing might over-represent cells highly expressing TCR. For Type 1 diabetes patients, all four CD4+ subsets carried TCRB CDR3s that were moderately but significantly shorter.

TCRB transcripts that were expressed got sequenced, as all of the isolated RNA had been reverse transcribed. Clones were read by immunoSEQ multiplex PCR, and TCRdb kept only the in-frame ones, dropping some. The table records over 700,000 clones, under 20% of them present only once. This CDR3 is built from 13 residues. The V end lost 5 bases, the J end lost 2 bases, and 8 bases lay between the germline ends. Germline CDR1 SGHRS, CDR2 YFSETQ. About this clone: Its antigen remains unidentified.

V and J are TRBV5-1 and TRBJ1-3; D unclear. The sequenced sample was naive CD4+ T cells from blood. This clonotype was obtained from a woman under 30 in good health. The CDR3 sequence: CASSSGTGNTIYF. CDR3 DNA sequence: TGCGCCAGCAGTTCCGGGACTGGAAACACCATATATTTT.